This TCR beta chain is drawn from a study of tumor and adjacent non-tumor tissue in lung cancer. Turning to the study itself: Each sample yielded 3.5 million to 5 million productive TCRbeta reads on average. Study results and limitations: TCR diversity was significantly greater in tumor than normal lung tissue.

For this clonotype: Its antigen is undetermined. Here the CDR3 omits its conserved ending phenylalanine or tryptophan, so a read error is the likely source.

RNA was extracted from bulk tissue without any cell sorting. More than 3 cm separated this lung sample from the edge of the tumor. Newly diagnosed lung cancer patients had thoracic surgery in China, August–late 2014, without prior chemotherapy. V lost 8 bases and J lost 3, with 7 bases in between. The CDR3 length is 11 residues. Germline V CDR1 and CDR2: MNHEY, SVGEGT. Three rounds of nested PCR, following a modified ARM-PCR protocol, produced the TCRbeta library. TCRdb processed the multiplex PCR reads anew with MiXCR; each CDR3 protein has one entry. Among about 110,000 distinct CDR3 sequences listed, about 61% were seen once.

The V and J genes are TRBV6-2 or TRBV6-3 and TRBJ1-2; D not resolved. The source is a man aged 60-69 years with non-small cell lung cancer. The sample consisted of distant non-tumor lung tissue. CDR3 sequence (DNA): TGTGCCAGCGCCACTGACTATGGCTACACCTTG. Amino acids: CASATDYGYTL.